This T cell receptor beta chain was sequenced during a study of Graves' ophthalmopathy and Graves' hyperthyroidism. Study results and caveats: Ophthalmopathy cases were distinguished from stable hyperthyroidism by a 13-signature model, reaching about 91% sensitivity and approximately 81% specificity. It was with 70.59% sensitivity and around 72% specificity that the model predicted ophthalmopathy progression.

Amplifying from RNA transcripts, the study obtained TCR beta CDR3 regions. HTBI primers were used in a first-round RT-PCR, which preceded a second-round multiplex PCR. In TCRdb, the multiplex PCR reads were re-called with MiXCR into one record per CDR3 protein. The sample shows approximately 480,000 distinct CDR3 sequences, 13% to 15% of them seen only once. Pregnant or lactating patients and those with other autoimmune diseases or uncontrolled infections were excluded. A word on this clonotype: The antigen remains unidentified.

The sequencing sample was made of blood. This clonotype was obtained from a woman aged 30 to 39 with Graves' ophthalmopathy.

The CDR3 region is CASSMPTGKNIQYF. Here the CDR3 DNA reads TGTGCCAGTAGTATGCCGACAGGGAAAAACATTCAGTACTTC. V usage is TRBV19 and J usage is TRBJ2-4; 7 nucleotides line up with TRBD1. J lost 4 bases, V lost 3 bases, and 3 bases had no gene match. This CDR3 comprises 14 residues. Germline-derived CDR1 and CDR2 are LNHDA and SQIVND (reference sequence).